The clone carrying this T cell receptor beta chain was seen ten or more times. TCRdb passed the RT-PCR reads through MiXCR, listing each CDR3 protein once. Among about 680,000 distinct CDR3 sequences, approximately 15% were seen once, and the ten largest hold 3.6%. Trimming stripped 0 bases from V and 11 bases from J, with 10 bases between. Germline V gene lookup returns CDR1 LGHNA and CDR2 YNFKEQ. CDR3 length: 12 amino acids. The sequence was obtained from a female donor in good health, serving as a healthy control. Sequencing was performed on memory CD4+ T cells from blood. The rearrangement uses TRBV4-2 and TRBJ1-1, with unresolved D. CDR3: CASSQDRREAFF. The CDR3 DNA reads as TGTGCCAGCAGCCAAGATCGGAGGGAGGCTTTCTTT.